The 13 T cell receptor beta chains below come from one sample, sequenced in a study of shared clonotypes between healthy human individuals. Some clones are missing from TCRdb's copy, which holds only in-frame ones; the method was immunoSEQ multiplex PCR. The sample has millions of clones; about 95% are singletons. Terminally differentiated effector memory CD45RA+ cells were left out of the naive CD8 fraction, which was CD45RO-negative and positively selected for CCR7. The source material was naive CD8+ T cells sorted from blood. These receptors came from a man aged 18 to 30 in good health.

The CDR3 bases are TGTGCCAGCAGCTTACTAGCGGGGGGGCGAAATGAGCAGTTCTTC. Translation: CASSLLAGGRNEQFF. The V call is TRBV5-6, the J call TRBJ2-1; TRBD2 matches at 13 bases. CDR1 and CDR2 from the germline V gene are SGHDT and YYEEEE. The CDR3 covers 15 residues. Unmatched junction bases numbered 3, after V lost 2 bases and J lost 7 bases.

This clone appeared once. The V gene is TRBV27, the J gene TRBJ2-4, with D perhaps matching TRBD2 (6 bases). The CDR3 consists of 16 residues. Germline CDR1 and CDR2: MNHEY and SMNVEV (reference sequence). The V end was cut by 6 bases, the J end by 0 bases, with 15 bases between. DNA of the CDR3: TGTGCCAGCAGCCATGGGACTCATATAGCCAAAAACATTCAGTACTTC. It is translated as CASSHGTHIAKNIQYF.

About this clone: The sample carries other DNA sequences with the same CDR3. The V gene is TRBV7-9, the J gene TRBJ2-7; 11 bases align to TRBD1. Germline-derived CDR1 and CDR2 are SEHNR and FQNEAQ (reference sequence). V lost 5 bases to trimming and J lost 7 bases; unmatched junction nucleotides: 7. The CDR3 consists of 14 residues. The CDR3, as DNA: TGTGCCAGCAGCCTCGGACAGGGGGCGGGGGAGCAGTACTTC. This codes for CASSLGQGAGEQYF.

CDR3 DNA sequence: TGCGCCAGCAGTCTCGGGCCCTTCAACACTGAAGCTTTCTTT. Amino acids: CASSLGPFNTEAFF. This rearrangement joins TRBV5-1 to TRBJ1-1; D is uncertain. Looked up from germline, CDR1 is SGHRS and CDR2 is YFSETQ. Deletions cut 5 bases from V and 2 bases from J, with 13 bases between. The CDR3 loop spans 14 amino acids. Supplemented by reference TRBV5-1 and TRBJ1-1, the full variable domain reads KAGVTQTPRYLIKTRGQQVTLSCSPISGHRSVSWYQQTPGQGLQFLFEYFSETQRNKGNFPGRFSGRQFSNSRSEMNVSTLELGDSALYLCASSLGPFNTEAFFGQGTRLTVV.

This chain joins TRBV30 and TRBJ1-4, with 8 bases identical to TRBD1. V lost 7 bases to trimming and J lost 8 bases; unmatched junction nucleotides: 6. The CDR3 covers 12 residues. CDR1 is GTSNPN, CDR2 SVGIG, per germline (reference sequence). The CDR3 DNA reads TGTGCCTCGGACAGGGATGGCGAAAAACTGTTTTTT. Protein sequence: CASDRDGEKLFF.

The rearrangement links TRBV11-2 to TRBJ2-7, with a weak D call TRBD2 (6 bases). Germline loops: CDR1 SGHAT, CDR2 FQNNGV. V was pared by 5 bases and J by 1 base, with 12 bases between. The CDR3 is 14 residues long. The CDR3 DNA follows: TGTGCCAGCAGCCCCGGGACTGAGTCCTACGAGCAGTACTTC. This encodes CASSPGTESYEQYF.

The chain is built from TRBV4-1 and TRBJ1-5; TRBD1 might be the D (6 bases). From germline, CDR1 is MGHRA and CDR2 YSYEKL. V was shortened by 0 bases and J by 2 bases, with 14 bases between the two germline ends. This CDR3 has 17 residues. The CDR3 sequence: CASSQDGGGYGNQPQHF. For the CDR3, the DNA is TGCGCCAGCAGCCAAGATGGGGGGGGCTACGGCAATCAGCCCCAGCATTTT.

This clone appeared once. This rearrangement joins TRBV28 to TRBJ1-6; no clear D. The germline CDR1 and CDR2 sequences are MDHEN and SYDVKM. Trimming pared 5 bases from V and 9 bases from J, leaving 20 bases between. CDR3 length equals 16 residues. The CDR3 loop is CASSVWEPAGGSPLHF. For the CDR3, the DNA is TGTGCCAGCAGTGTCTGGGAACCAGCCGGTGGTTCACCCCTCCACTTT. Full variable domain (outside the CDR3, taken from reference TRBV28 and TRBJ1-6): DVKVTQSSRYLVKRTGEKVFLECVQDMDHENMFWYRQDPGLGLRLIYFSYDVKMKEKGDIPEGYSVSREKKERFSLILESASTNQTSMYLCASSVWEPAGGSPLHFGNGTRLTVT.

This clone was detected only once. The rearrangement links TRBV30 to TRBJ1-6; D may be TRBD1 (6 bases). V was cut by 4 bases and J by 11 bases, with 18 bases left in between. Germline loops: CDR1 GTSNPN, CDR2 SVGIG (reference sequence). The CDR3 has 14 amino acids. CDR3 loop: CAWKAGAPEAPLHF. As DNA, the CDR3 is TGTGCCTGGAAGGCAGGGGCCCCCGAAGCACCCCTCCACTTT.

A word on this clone: Other DNA variants within this sample encode the same CDR3. The V call is TRBV9, the J call TRBJ1-1; the D gene is possibly TRBD1 (5 bases). Germline CDR1 SGDLS, CDR2 YYNGEE. CDR3 length equals 14 residues. V lost 2 bases and J 1 base, leaving 9 bases between the germline ends. The DNA for the CDR3 is TGTGCCAGCAGCGTCGGAGGGGAGAACACTGAAGCTTTCTTT. Its translation: CASSVGGENTEAFF.

J is TRBJ2-7 and V is TRBV4-3, with TRBD2 as a possible D gene (6 bases). The CDR3 contains 14 residues. Per the germline V gene, CDR1 is LGHNA and CDR2 is YSLEER. V lost 5 bases and J lost 2, with 13 bases in between. The CDR3 DNA reads TGCGCCAGCAGCTACGATAGCGGAACCTACGAGCAGTACTTC. This gives the protein CASSYDSGTYEQYF.

The chain carries TRBV7-2 and TRBJ2-5; 11 bases are shared with TRBD1. Germline CDR1 is SGHTA and CDR2 is FQGNSA. CDR3 length: 16 residues. The junction had 9 bases not matched to a gene; V was cut back by 5 bases and J by 4 bases. The CDR3 spells CASSTNPGTGGETQYF. The CDR3 DNA reads TGTGCCAGCAGCACAAACCCCGGGACAGGGGGAGAGACCCAGTACTTC.

In this sample, this clone turned up once. The V gene is TRBV4-1, the J gene TRBJ1-1; D possibly corresponds to TRBD1 (6 bases). The V end was cut by 4 bases, the J end by 8 bases, with 11 bases between. The V gene's germline CDR1 is MGHRA and CDR2 YSYEKL. CDR3 size: 12 residues. The CDR3 bases are TGCGCCAGCAGCCCAGGGGCGGGAGAAGCTTTCTTT. It is translated as CASSPGAGEAFF.